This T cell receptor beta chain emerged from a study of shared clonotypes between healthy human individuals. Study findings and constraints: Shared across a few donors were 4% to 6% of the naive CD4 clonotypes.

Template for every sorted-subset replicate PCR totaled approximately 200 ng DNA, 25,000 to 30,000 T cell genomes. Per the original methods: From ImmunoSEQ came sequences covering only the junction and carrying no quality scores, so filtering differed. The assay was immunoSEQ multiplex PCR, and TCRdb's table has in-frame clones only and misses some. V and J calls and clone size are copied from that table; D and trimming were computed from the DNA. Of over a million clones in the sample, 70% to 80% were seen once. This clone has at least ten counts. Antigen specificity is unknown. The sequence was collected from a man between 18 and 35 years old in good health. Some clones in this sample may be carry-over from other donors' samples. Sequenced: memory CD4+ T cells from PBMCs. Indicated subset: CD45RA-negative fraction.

DNA for the CDR3: TGTGCCAGCACACGTTATGGGGGGCGCCCGCCCAGCACAGATACGCAGTATTTT. Translation gives CASTRYGGRPPSTDTQYF. The genes are TRBV28 and TRBJ2-3, with D perhaps being TRBD1 or TRBD2 (6 bases each). Germline loops: CDR1 MDHEN, CDR2 SYDVKM. The CDR3 sequence is 18 residues long. The germline V and J ends were trimmed by 7 bases and 0 bases, with 23 bases remaining between them.